This T cell receptor (beta chain) emerged from a study of control samples from healthy donors and cancer patients. The CDR3 has 18 amino acids. Germline lookup yields CDR1 SGHTA and CDR2 FQGTGA. The J segment lost 0 bases and the V segment lost 3 bases, leaving 8 bases of the junction unmatched. Only in-frame clones appear in the TCRdb table, and some are missing; sequencing was by immunoSEQ multiplex PCR. The sample consists of tens of thousands of clones, more than 80% of them appearing once. The sequencing input was PBMCs. The source of this sequence is a woman between 45 and 65 years old with lung cancer. The genes are TRBV7-3 and TRBJ2-6; 7 bases are shared with TRBD1. CDR3 protein: CASSFVGGPGSGANVLTF. The CDR3 bases are TGTGCCAGCAGCTTTGTAGGGGGCCCCGGCTCTGGGGCCAACGTCCTGACTTTC.